Detailed here is one T cell receptor beta chain. The antigen it recognizes is unknown. A read error may explain this, as a much larger clone is one base away. This entry is derived from a study of precursors of human CD4 cytotoxic T cells (dated by TCRdb to 2016 to 2018). At the level of the whole study: The bulk TCR-seq analysis covered CD4+ memory subsets from about 14 donors in total. Sequences for both the TCRalpha and TCRbeta chains came out of the TCR-seq analysis of some 14 donors (table S7).

V is pared back by 7 bases and J by 1 base, with 6 bases lying between the germline termini. CDR1 and CDR2 are read off the germline V gene as KGHDR and SFDVKD. From its cysteine to its phenylalanine, the CDR3 spans 12 amino acids. Only CDR3 DNA remains: 36 bases, in frame from the first base. TCRdb lists the instrument as Illumina MiSeq. Under the source paper's analysis protocol: The Shannon-Wiener index, computed in VDJtools, was used to measure repertoire diversity. A TCRbeta clonotype counted as expanded if its clonotype frequency was 3 or higher. TCRdb reprocessing: public reads trimmed at Q25 with fastp, clones called with MiXCR, in-frame beta chains kept. Entries that share a CDR3 protein sequence are merged under the most common genes and DNA. The V and J calls reflect TCRdb's pipeline rather than the authors' work. A total of hundreds of distinct CDR3 sequences appear in this sample, approximately 18% of them only once. The top ten constitute roughly a tenth of the sample.

To test for a precursor-effector relationship among CD4 cytotoxic T cells, four sorted CD4+ memory subsets (TCM, TEM, IL-7Rhigh TEMRA, IL-7R- TEMRA) underwent bulk UMI-based TCR sequencing. The cells came from peripheral blood mononuclear cells that had been isolated from human blood. Beyond this particular receptor, the publication reports: Expanded effector clonotypes made up a larger fraction of IL-7Rhigh TEMRA clonotypes than of TEM or TCM clonotypes. Only 13 of the 14 donors were included in some of the bulk TCR-seq comparisons, which suggests that not every subset was available for every donor. Compared with TCM and TEM subsets, the IL-7Rhigh and IL-7R- TEMRA subsets had more restricted TCR repertoires, with lower diversity and more expanded clonotypes. The limitation that the direction of differentiation between precursor and effector cells cannot be definitively established by a human observational design was noted by the authors.

The TCR originated in a human donor in good health. The chain was built from TRBV24-1 and TRBJ2-5; no confident D gene assignment can be made. What was sequenced was memory CD4+ T cells from blood (PBMCs). The CDR3 loop reads CATRRAQETQYF. The nucleotides read TGTGCCACCAGAAGGGCCCAAGAGACCCAGTACTTC.